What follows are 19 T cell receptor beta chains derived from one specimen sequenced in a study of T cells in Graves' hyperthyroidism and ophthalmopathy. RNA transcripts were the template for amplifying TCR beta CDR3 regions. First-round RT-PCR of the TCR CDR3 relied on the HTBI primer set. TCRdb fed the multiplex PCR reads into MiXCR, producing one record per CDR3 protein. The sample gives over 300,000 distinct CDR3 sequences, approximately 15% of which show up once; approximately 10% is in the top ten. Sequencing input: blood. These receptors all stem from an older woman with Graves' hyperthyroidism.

The CDR3 DNA reads TGCAGCGTTGGATCTGGCAATCAGCCCCAGCATTTT. Its protein is CSVGSGNQPQHF. This sequence joins TRBV29-1 and TRBJ1-5, with D unresolved. The V end lost 4 bases, the J end lost 2 bases, and 6 bases lay between the germline ends. The CDR3 is 12 residues long. Germline V gene lookup returns CDR1 SQVTM and CDR2 ANQGSEA.

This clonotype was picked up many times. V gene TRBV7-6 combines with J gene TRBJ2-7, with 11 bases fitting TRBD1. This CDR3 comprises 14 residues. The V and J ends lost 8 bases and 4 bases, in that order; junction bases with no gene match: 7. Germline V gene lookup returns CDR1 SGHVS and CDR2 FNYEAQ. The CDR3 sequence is CASLPGTGGYEQYF. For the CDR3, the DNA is TGTGCCAGCTTACCCGGGACAGGGGGGTACGAGCAGTACTTC.

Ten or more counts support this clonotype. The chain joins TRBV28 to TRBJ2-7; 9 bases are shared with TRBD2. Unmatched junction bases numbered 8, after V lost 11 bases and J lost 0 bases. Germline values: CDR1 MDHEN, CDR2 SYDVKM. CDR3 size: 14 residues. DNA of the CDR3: TGTGCCGCGGGGGGTAGCGGGAGCTCCTACGAGCAGTACTTC. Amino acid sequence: CAAGGSGSSYEQYF. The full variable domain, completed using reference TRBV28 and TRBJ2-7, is DVKVTQSSRYLVKRTGEKVFLECVQDMDHENMFWYRQDPGLGLRLIYFSYDVKMKEKGDIPEGYSVSREKKERFSLILESASTNQTSMYLCAAGGSGSSYEQYFGPGTRLTVT.

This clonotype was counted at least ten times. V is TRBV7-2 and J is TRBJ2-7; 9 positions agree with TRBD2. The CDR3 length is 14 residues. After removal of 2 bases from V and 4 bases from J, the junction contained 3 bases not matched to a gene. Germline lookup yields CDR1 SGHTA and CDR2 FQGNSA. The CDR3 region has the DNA TGTGCCAGCAGCTTACTAGCGGGAAAGTACGAGCAGTACTTC. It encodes CASSLLAGKYEQYF.

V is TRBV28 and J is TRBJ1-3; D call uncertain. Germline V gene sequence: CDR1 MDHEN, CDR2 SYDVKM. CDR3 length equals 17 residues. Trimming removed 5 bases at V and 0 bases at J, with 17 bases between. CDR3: CASSELEQVNSGNTIYF. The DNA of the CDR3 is TGTGCCAGCAGTGAACTGGAACAAGTCAACTCTGGAAACACCATATATTTT.

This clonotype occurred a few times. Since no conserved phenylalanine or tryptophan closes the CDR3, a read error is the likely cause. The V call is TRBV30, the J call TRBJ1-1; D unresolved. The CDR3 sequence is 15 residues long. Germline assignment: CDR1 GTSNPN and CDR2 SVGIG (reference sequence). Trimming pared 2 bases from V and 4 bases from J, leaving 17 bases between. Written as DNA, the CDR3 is TGTGCCTGGAGTCCCCTGGACGGGTTGGTCACTGAAGCTTTCCTT. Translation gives CAWSPLDGLVTEAFL.

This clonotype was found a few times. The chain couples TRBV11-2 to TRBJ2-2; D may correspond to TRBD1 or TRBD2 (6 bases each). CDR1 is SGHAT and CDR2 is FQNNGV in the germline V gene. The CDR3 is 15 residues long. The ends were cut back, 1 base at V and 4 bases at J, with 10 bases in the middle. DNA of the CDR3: TGTGCCAGCAGCTTAGGTGGAGGGGGCACCGGGGAGCTGTTTTTT. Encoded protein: CASSLGGGGTGELFF.

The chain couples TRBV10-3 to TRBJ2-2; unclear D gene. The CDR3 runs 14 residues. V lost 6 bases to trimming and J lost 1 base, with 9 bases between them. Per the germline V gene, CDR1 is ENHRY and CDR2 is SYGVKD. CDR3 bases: TGTGCCATCAGCCAGAAATGGAACACCGGGGAGCTGTTTTTT. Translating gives CAISQKWNTGELFF.

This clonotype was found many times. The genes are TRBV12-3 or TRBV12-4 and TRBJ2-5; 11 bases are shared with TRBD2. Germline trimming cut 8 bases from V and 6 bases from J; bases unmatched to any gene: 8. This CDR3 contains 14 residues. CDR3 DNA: TGTGCCAGCTTGGATAGCGGGAGGGTTAAGACCCAGTACTTC. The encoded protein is CASLDSGRVKTQYF.

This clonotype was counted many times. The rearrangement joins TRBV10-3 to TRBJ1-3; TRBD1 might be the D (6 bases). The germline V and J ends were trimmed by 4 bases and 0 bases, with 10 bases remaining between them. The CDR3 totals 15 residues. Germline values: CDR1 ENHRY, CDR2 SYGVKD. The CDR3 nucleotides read TGTGCCATCAGTGCCACAGGGTCCTCTGGAAACACCATATATTTT. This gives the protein CAISATGSSGNTIYF.

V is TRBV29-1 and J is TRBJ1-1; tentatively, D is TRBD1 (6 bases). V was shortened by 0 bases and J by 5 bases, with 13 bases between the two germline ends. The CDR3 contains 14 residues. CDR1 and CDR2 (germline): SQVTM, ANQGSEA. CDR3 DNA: TGCAGCGTTGAAGATTCGGGGGCCGGGACTGAAGCTTTCTTT. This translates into CSVEDSGAGTEAFF.

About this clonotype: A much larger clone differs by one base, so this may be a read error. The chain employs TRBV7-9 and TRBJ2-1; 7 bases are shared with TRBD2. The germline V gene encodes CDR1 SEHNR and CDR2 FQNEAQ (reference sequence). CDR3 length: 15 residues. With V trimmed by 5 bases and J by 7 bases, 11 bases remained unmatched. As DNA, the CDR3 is TGTGCCAGCAGCGTGGGACTAACAGCGAAGAATGAGCAGTTCTTC. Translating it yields CASSVGLTAKNEQFF.

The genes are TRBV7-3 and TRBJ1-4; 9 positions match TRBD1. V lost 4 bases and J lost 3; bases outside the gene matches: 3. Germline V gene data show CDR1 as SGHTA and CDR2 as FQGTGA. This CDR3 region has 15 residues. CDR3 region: CASSSTGGSNEKLFF. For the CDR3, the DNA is TGTGCCAGCAGCTCCACAGGGGGCTCTAATGAAAAACTGTTTTTT.

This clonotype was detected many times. CDR3 region: CASSRDRGDEQYF. In DNA, the CDR3 is TGTGCCAGCAGCAGGGACAGGGGGGACGAGCAGTACTTC. V and J are TRBV7-3 and TRBJ2-7; TRBD1 matches 11 bases. Germline V lookup: CDR1 SGHTA, CDR2 FQGTGA. V shed 5 bases and J 5 bases; nucleotides not matched to a gene: 2. CDR3 length: 13 residues.

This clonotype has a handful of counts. In DNA form, the CDR3 reads TGTGCCAGCAGCTTAGCGGGTAATTCACCCCTCCACTTT. It specifies CASSLAGNSPLHF. The chain employs TRBV7-6 and TRBJ1-6; no clear D gene. Trimming left V 0 bases short and J 6 bases short, with 3 bases between. Germline lookup yields CDR1 SGHVS and CDR2 FNYEAQ. The CDR3 is made up of 13 amino acids.

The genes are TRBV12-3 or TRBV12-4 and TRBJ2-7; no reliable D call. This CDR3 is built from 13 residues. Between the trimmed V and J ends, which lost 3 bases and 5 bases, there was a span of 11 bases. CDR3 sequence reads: CASSFRLGNEQYF. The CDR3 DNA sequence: TGTGCCAGCAGTTTTCGTCTGGGTAACGAGCAGTACTTC.

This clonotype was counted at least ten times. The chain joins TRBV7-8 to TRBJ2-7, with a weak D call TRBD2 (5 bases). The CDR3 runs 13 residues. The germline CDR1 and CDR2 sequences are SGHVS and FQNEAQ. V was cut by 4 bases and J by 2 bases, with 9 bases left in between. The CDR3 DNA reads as TGTGCCAGCAGCTACGGACTGGCCTACGAGCAGTACTTC. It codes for CASSYGLAYEQYF.

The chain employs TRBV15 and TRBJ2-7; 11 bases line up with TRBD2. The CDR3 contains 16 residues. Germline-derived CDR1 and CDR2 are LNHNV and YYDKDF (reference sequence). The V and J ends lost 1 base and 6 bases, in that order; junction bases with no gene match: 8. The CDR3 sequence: CATSRVGLAGGGEQYF. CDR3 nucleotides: TGTGCCACCAGCAGAGTGGGGCTAGCGGGAGGAGGCGAGCAGTACTTC.

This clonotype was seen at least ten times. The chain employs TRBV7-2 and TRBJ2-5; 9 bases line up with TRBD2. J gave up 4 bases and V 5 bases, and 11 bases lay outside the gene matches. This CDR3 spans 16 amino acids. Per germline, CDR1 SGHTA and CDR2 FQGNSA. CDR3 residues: CASSPSLAGGGETQYF. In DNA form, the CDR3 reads TGTGCCAGCAGCCCCAGCCTCGCGGGAGGGGGAGAGACCCAGTACTTC.